This is a list of T cell receptor beta chains from one sample in a study of identifying expanded T cells in peripheral blood. Profiled with immunoSEQ multiplex PCR; TCRdb holds only in-frame clones, not every one. This sample has 50,000 to 65,000 clones, with over 75% found just once. The sequenced sample was blood. All receptors derive from a person between 18 and 75 years old in good health. The CDR3 runs from the conserved cysteine through the conserved F or W. Fields, in order: CDR3 length, D gene, J gene, V gene, clone size, CDR3 protein, CDR3 DNA. The D gene is left open where the match is weak. Size tells how often a clone was seen (once, few, many) or the class of an expanded clone, and some rows leave it out.

>15|-|TRBJ2-3|TRBV15|-
CATSRVSGQRDTQYF
TGTGCCACCAGCAGAGTTAGCGGTCAGAGGGATACGCAGTATTTT
>17|TRBD1|TRBJ2-3|TRBV7-9|-
CASSLASGQGARDTQYF
TGTGCCAGCAGCTTAGCGTCCGGGCAGGGGGCGAGAGATACGCAGTATTTT
>14|-|TRBJ2-7|TRBV7-4|-
CASSGAGPTYEQYF
TGTGCCAGCAGCGGGGCAGGACCGACCTACGAGCAGTACTTC
>16|TRBD2|TRBJ2-3|TRBV7-9|-
CASSPGLAGRTDTQYF
TGTGCCAGCAGCCCGGGACTAGCGGGGCGGACAGATACGCAGTATTTT
>14|-|TRBJ2-3|TRBV6-5|-
CASRTGLPSHTQYF
TGTGCCAGCAGGACGGGACTCCCCAGTCATACGCAGTATTTT
>16|-|TRBJ2-3|TRBV19|-
CASSRSGRGGTDTQYF
TGTGCCAGTAGTAGGTCGGGCAGGGGAGGCACAGATACGCAGTATTTT
>14|-|TRBJ1-5|TRBV19|-
CASSTANSNQPQHF
TGTGCCAGTAGTACCGCAAATAGCAATCAGCCCCAGCATTTT
>13|-|TRBJ1-2|TRBV5-1|-
CASSLDGGDGYTF
TGCGCCAGCAGCTTGGATGGAGGGGATGGCTACACCTTC
>15|-|TRBJ2-3|TRBV13|medium-sized
CASSLVDLGTDTQYF
TGTGCCAGCAGCTTAGTGGATCTAGGCACAGATACGCAGTATTTT
>15|-|TRBJ2-1|TRBV5-1|-
CASSPPDGVTDEQFF
TGCGCCAGCAGCCCCCCCGACGGGGTCACGGATGAGCAGTTCTTC
>15|-|TRBJ2-1|TRBV9|-
CASTVGADIRNEQFF
TGTGCCAGCACCGTGGGGGCGGATATTCGAAATGAGCAGTTCTTC
>16|-|TRBJ2-7|TRBV4-3|-
CASSQVSTSGAYEQYF
TGCGCCAGCAGCCAAGTGTCGACCTCTGGAGCCTACGAGCAGTACTTC
>15|-|TRBJ2-5|TRBV6-1|-
CASSESRGYQETQYF
TGTGCCAGCAGTGAAAGCAGAGGTTACCAAGAGACCCAGTACTTC
>16|TRBD2|TRBJ2-3|TRBV7-9|-
CASSPTSGGVTDTQYF
TGTGCCAGCAGCCCGACTAGCGGGGGGGTCACAGATACGCAGTATTTT
>15|-|TRBJ2-2|TRBV30|-
CAWSVSRVGTGELFF
TGTGCCTGGAGTGTCAGCAGGGTCGGCACCGGGGAGCTGTTTTTT
>15|TRBD1|TRBJ1-4|TRBV5-8|-
CASSHGQVDFEKLFF
TGTGCCAGCAGCCACGGACAGGTGGATTTCGAAAAACTGTTTTTT
>15|-|TRBJ1-1|TRBV6-1|-
CASSEGVRGNTEAFF
TGTGCCAGCAGTGAAGGGGTGAGGGGAAACACTGAAGCTTTCTTT
>14|-|TRBJ2-1|TRBV30|-
CAWSRQGSYNEQFF
TGTGCCTGGAGTCGGCAGGGATCCTACAATGAGCAGTTCTTC
>16|-|TRBJ1-5|TRBV5-8|-
CASSPGSTLYNQPQHF
TGTGCCAGCAGTCCCGGATCTACTTTATACAATCAGCCCCAGCATTTT
>16|TRBD1|TRBJ2-3|TRBV18|-
CASSPGQEISTDTQYF
TGTGCCAGCTCACCAGGACAGGAGATTAGCACAGATACGCAGTATTTT
>15|TRBD1|TRBJ1-5|TRBV19|-
CASWSSGQWNQPQHF
TGTGCCAGTTGGAGTTCGGGACAGTGGAATCAGCCCCAGCATTTT
>14|-|TRBJ2-3|TRBV29-1|-
CSVEDPSLPDTQYF
TGCAGCGTTGAAGATCCTAGCTTGCCAGATACGCAGTATTTT
>14|-|TRBJ2-7|TRBV12-2|-
CASRLAGLSYEQYF
TGTGCAAGTCGCTTAGCGGGACTCTCCTACGAGCAGTACTTC
>16|-|TRBJ1-1|TRBV18|-
CASSPTWAAQNTEAFF
TGTGCCAGCTCACCAACTTGGGCAGCCCAAAACACTGAAGCTTTCTTT
>14|-|TRBJ1-4|TRBV27|-
CASSSSPTNEKLFF
TGTGCCAGCAGCTCGAGTCCCACTAATGAAAAACTGTTTTTT
>14|TRBD1|TRBJ2-5|TRBV9|-
CASSPLDRVETQYF
TGTGCCAGCAGCCCCCTCGACAGGGTGGAGACCCAGTACTTC
>17|-|TRBJ2-1|TRBV5-6|-
CASSLQGDTSSYNEQFF
TGTGCCAGCAGCTTGCAGGGCGACACAAGCTCCTACAATGAGCAGTTCTTC
>14|-|TRBJ2-3|TRBV18|-
CASFSFADTDTQYF
TGTGCCAGCTTCTCCTTTGCGGACACAGATACGCAGTATTTT
>16|TRBD1|TRBJ2-4|TRBV5-6|-
CASSLKGGAVGDIQYF
TGTGCCAGCAGCTTGAAAGGGGGCGCCGTCGGCGACATTCAGTACTTC